This TCR beta chain derives from a study of human T cells and chemical hapten exposure. This clonotype showed up many times. The V end was cut by 2 bases, the J end by 5 bases, with 12 bases between. Germline V gives CDR1 SQVTM, CDR2 ANQGSEA. There are 13 residues in the CDR3. As to time point: healthy volunteer bleed at 6 weeks. The authors' total RNA extraction used unfractionated whole blood. Within the library, unique molecular identifiers were attached to each individual cDNA molecule. TCRdb recomputed calls from the RACE reads with MiXCR, one row per CDR3 protein. The table shows about 65,000 distinct CDR3 sequences, with approximately 6.1% occurring only once.

The TCR sequence derives from a female donor in good health. Some clones in this sample may be carry-over from other donors' samples. The sample was whole blood. The genes are TRBV29-1 and TRBJ1-1; perhaps TRBD1 as D (5 bases). The CDR3 sequence: CSVEQQGGTEAFF. CDR3 nucleotides: TGCAGCGTTGAACAGCAGGGCGGGACTGAAGCTTTCTTT. Full variable domain (rest looked up from reference TRBV29-1 and TRBJ1-1): SAVISQKPSRDICQRGTSLTIQCQVDSQVTMMFWYRQQPGQSLTLIATANQGSEATYESGFVIDKFPISRPNLTFSTLTVSNMSPEDSSIYLCSVEQQGGTEAFFGQGTRLTVV.